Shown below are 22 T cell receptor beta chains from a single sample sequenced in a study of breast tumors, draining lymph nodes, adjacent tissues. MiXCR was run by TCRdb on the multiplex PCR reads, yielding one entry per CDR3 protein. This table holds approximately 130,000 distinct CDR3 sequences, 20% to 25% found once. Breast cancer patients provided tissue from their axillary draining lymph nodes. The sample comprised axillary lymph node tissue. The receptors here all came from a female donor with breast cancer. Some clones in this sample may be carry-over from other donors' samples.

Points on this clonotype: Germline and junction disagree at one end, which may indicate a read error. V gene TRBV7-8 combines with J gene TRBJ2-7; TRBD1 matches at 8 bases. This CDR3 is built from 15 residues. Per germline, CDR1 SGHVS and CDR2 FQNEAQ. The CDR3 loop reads CASSSQGVPSHEQYF. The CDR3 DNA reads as TGTGCCAGCAGCTCACAGGGGGTGCCCTCCCACGAGCAGTACTTC. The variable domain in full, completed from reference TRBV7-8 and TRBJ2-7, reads GAGVSQSPRYKVAKRGQDVALRCDPISGHVSLFWYQQALGQGPEFLTYFQNEAQLDKSGLPSDRFFAERPEGSVSTLKIQRTQQEDSAVYLCASSSQGVPSHEQYFGPGTRLTVT.

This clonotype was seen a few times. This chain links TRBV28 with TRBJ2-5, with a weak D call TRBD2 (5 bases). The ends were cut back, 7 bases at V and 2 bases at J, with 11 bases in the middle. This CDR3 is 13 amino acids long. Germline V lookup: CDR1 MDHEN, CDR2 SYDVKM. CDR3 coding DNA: TGTGCCAGCAATCGGGGTACGCAAGAGACCCAGTACTTC. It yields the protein CASNRGTQETQYF.

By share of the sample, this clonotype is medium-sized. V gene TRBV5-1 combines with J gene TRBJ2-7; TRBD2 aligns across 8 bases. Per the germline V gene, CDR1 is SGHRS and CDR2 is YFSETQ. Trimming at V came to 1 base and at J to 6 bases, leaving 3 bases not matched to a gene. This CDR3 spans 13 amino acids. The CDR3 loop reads CASSLNSGIEQYF. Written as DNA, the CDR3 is TGCGCCAGCAGCTTGAATAGCGGGATCGAGCAGTACTTC.

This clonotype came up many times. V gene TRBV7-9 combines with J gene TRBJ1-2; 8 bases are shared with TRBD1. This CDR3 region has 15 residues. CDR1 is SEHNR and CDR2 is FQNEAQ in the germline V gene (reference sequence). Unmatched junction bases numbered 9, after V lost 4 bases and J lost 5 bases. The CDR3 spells CASSSDSDRGYGYTF. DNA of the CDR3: TGTGCCAGCAGCTCCGACTCCGACAGGGGTTATGGCTACACCTTC.

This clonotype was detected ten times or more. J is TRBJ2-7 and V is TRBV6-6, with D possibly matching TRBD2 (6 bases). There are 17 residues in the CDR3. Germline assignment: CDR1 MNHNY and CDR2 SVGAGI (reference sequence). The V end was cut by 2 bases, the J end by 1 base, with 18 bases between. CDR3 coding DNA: TGTGCCAGCAGTTACGCCTCAATAGCGGAGGGGTCCTACGAGCAGTACTTC. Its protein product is CASSYASIAEGSYEQYF.

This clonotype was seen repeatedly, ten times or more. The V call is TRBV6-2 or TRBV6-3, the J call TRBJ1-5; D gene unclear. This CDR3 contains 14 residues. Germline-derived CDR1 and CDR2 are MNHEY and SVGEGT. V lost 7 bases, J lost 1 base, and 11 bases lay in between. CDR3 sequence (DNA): TGTGCCAGCAAAGATCTGGGGAGCAATCAGCCCCAGCATTTT. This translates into CASKDLGSNQPQHF.

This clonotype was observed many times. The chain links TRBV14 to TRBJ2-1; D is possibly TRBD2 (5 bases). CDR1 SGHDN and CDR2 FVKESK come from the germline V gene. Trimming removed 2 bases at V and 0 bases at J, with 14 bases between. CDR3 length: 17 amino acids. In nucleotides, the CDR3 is TGTGCCAGCAGCCAACGGATTAGCGCGAGCTCCTACAATGAGCAGTTCTTC. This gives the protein CASSQRISASSYNEQFF.

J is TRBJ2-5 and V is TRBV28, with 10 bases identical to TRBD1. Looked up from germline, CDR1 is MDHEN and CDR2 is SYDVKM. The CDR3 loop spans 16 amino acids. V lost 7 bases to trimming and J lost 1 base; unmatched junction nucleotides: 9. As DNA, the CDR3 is TGTGCCAGCACCATGGGGGGACAGGGGATCCAAGAGACCCAGTACTTC. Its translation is CASTMGGQGIQETQYF.

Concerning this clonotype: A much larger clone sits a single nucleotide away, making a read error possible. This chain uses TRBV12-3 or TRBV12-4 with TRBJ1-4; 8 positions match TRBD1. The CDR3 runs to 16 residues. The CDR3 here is CASSLMGTGPNEELFF. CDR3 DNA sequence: TGTGCCAGCAGCCTAATGGGGACAGGCCCCAATGAAGAACTGTTTTTT.

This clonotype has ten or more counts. CDR3 amino acids: CSARVAEGARGNTGELFF. In DNA form, the CDR3 reads TGCAGTGCTAGAGTAGCGGAAGGGGCAAGGGGGAACACCGGGGAGCTGTTTTTT. V usage is TRBV20-1 and J usage is TRBJ2-2, with a possible D match to TRBD2 (6 bases). Per germline, CDR1 DFQATT and CDR2 SNEGSKA (reference sequence). The CDR3 covers 18 residues. V was pared by 1 base and J by 1 base, with 19 bases between.

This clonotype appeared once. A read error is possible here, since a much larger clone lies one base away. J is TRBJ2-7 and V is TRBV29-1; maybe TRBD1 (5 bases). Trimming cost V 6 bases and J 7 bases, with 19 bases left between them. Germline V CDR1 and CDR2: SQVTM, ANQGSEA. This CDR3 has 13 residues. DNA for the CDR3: TGCAGCGTGAACGTCGGCGGAAAGGGGGAGCAGTACTTC. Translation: CSVNVGGKGEQYF.

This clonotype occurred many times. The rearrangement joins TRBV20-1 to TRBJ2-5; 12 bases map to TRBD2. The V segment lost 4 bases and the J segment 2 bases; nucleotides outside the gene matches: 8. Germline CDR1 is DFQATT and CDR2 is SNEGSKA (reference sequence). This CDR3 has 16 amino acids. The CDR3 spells CSATPRTSGIQETQYF. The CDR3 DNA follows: TGCAGTGCTACCCCTAGGACTAGCGGGATTCAAGAGACCCAGTACTTC.

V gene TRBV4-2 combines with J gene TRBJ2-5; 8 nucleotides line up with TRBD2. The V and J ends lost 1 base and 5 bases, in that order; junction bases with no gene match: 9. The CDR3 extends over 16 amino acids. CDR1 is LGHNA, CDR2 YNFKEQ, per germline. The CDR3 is CASSQGPLAEVETQYF. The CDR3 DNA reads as TGTGCCAGCAGCCAAGGTCCACTAGCGGAAGTGGAGACCCAGTACTTC.

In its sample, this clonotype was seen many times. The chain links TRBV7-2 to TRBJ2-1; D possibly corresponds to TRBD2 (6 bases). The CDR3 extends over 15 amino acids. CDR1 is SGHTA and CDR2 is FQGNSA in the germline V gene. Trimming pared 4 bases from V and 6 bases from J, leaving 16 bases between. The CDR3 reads CASSSSGLITNEQFF. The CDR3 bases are TGTGCCAGCAGCTCCTCGGGACTCATTACCAATGAGCAGTTCTTC. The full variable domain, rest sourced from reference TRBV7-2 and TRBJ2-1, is GAGVSQSPSNKVTEKGKDVELRCDPISGHTALYWYRQSLGQGLEFLIYFQGNSAPDKSGLPSDRFSAERTGGSVSTLTIQRTQQEDSAVYLCASSSSGLITNEQFFGPGTRLTVL.

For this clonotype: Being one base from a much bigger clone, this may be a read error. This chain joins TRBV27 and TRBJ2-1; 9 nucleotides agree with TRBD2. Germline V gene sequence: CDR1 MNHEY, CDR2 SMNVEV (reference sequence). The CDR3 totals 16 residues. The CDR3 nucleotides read TGTGCCAGCAGTTTAACGGGACTAGCAGCCTACAATGAGCCGTTCTTC. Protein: CASSLTGLAAYNEPFF.

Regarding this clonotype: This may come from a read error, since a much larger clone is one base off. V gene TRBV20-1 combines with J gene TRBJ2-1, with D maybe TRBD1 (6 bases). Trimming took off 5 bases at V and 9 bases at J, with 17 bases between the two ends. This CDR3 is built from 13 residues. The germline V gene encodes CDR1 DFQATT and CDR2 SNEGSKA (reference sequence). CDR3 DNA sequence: TGCAGTGCTTTGGCAGGGGAGAACAGTGAGCAGTTCTTC. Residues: CSALAGENSEQFF.

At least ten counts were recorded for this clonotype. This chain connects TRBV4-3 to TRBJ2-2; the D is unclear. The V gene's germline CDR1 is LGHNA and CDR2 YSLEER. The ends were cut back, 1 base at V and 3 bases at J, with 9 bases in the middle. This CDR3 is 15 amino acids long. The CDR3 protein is CASSQAPRDTGELFF. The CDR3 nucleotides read TGCGCCAGCAGCCAAGCCCCCCGGGACACCGGGGAGCTGTTTTTT.

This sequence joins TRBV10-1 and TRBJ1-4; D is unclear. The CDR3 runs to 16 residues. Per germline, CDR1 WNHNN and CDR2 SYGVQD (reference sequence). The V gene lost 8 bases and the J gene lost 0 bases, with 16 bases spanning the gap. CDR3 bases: TGCGCCAGCTCCACGTGGGCGCCGGCAACTAATGAAAAACTGTTTTTT. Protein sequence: CASSTWAPATNEKLFF.

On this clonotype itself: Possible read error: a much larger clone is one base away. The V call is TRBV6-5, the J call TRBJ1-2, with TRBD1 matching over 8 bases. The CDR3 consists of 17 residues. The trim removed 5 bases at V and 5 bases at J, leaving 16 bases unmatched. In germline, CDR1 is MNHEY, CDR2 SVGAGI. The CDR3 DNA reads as TGTGCCAGCAGTACGAACACGGGGCAGGGGGCGCGTTATGGCTACACCTTC. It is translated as CASSTNTGQGARYGYTF.

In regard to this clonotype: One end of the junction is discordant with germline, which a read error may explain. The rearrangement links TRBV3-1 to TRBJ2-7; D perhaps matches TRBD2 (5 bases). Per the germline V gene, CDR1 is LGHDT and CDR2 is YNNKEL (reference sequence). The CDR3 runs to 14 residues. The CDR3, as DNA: TGTGCCAACAGCCCCGGCGGACTGGCCTACGAGCAGTACTTC. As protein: CANSPGGLAYEQYF.

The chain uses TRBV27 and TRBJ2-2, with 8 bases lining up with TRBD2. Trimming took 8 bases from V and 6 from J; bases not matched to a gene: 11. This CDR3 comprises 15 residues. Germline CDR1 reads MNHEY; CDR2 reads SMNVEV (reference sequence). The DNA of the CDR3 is TGTGCCAGCTCCGAAGGACTAGCCCCCCCCGGGGAGCTGTTTTTT. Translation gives CASSEGLAPPGELFF.

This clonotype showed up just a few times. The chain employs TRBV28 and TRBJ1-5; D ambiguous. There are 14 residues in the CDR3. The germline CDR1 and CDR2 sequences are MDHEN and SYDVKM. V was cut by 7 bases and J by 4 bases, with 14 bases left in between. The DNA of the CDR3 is TGTGCCAGCAAAGGGCAGCTATTAAATCAGCCCCAGCATTTT. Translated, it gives CASKGQLLNQPQHF. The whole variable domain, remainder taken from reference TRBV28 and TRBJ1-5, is DVKVTQSSRYLVKRTGEKVFLECVQDMDHENMFWYRQDPGLGLRLIYFSYDVKMKEKGDIPEGYSVSREKKERFSLILESASTNQTSMYLCASKGQLLNQPQHFGDGTRLSIL.